This TCR beta chain emerged from a study of OX40 agonist ivuxolimab in advanced cancers. Data came from immunoSEQ multiplex PCR; TCRdb stores just in-frame clones and leaves some out. The table has about 67,000 clones, more than 75% seen once. Germline CDR1 reads SGHTA; CDR2 reads FQGNSA. This CDR3 spans 13 amino acids. V lost 4 bases and J lost 7, with 11 bases in between. Specimen: CD4+ or CD8+ T cells sorted from blood, collected in a trial of the OX40 agonist ivuxolimab. The chain combines TRBV7-2 with TRBJ1-5; D not resolved. The sequence was collected from an adult with an advanced solid tumor such as melanoma, head and neck, liver or kidney cancer. CDR3 bases: TGTGCCAGCAGCTACGAAGCTGAGCAGCCCCAGCATTTT. Translation: CASSYEAEQPQHF.